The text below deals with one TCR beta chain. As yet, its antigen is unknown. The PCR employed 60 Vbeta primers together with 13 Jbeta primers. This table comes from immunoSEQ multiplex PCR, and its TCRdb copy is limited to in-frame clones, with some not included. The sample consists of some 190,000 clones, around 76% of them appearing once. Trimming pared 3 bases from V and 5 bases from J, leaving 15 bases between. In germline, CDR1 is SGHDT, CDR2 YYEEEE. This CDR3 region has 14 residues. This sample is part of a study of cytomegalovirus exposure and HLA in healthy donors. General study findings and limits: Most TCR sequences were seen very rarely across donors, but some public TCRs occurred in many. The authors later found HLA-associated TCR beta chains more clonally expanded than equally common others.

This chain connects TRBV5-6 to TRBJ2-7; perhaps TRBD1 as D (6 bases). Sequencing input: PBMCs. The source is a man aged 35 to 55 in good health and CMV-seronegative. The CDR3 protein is CASSSPGEIDEQYF. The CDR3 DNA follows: TGTGCCAGCAGCTCACCAGGGGAAATTGACGAGCAGTACTTC. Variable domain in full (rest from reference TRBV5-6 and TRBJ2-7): DAGVTQSPTHLIKTRGQQVTLRCSPKSGHDTVSWYQQALGQGPQFIFQYYEEEERQRGNFPDRFSGHQFPNYSSELNVNALLLGDSALYLCASSSPGEIDEQYFGPGTRLTVT.